The clone carrying this T cell receptor (beta chain) was seen a handful of times. RNA was isolated and reverse transcribed to cDNA, the sequencing template. Libraries were prepared by immunoSEQ multiplex PCR; TCRdb keeps only in-frame clonotypes and omits some of them. The table has 270,000 or so clones, 58% seen once. Germline assignment: CDR1 KGHSH and CDR2 LQKENI. The CDR3 spans 14 residues. V lost 3 bases, J lost 2 bases, and 11 bases lay in between. The data stem from a study of CD8+ T cells in alopecia areata. The treatment is: oral pan-JAK inhibitor, 5-10 mg twice daily. This chain joins TRBV18 and TRBJ2-7; maybe TRBD1 (6 bases). The sequence derives from a human donor with alopecia areata. The specimen comprised CD4+ T cells sorted from blood, sampled at week 24, from a patient treated with tofacitinib. CDR3 DNA: TGTGCCAGCTCACCGGGACAACTCACCTACGAGCAGTACTTC. Protein: CASSPGQLTYEQYF.